The clone carrying this TCR beta chain was seen at least ten times. Its antigen is unknown. The second PCR ran about 6 to 12 cycles with a sample-barcoded 5' primer and J-beta primers. Each cDNA molecule was tagged by a template-switch adaptor that had 12 random nucleotides. MiXCR, applied by TCRdb to the 5' RACE reads, yields one record per CDR3 protein. The data contain about 970,000 distinct CDR3 sequences, about 53% of them singletons. Total RNA was extracted at no less than 6 micrograms per sample. These data come from a study of blood T cells in healthy people across ages. Study outcomes and limitations: In long-lived donors, naive CD4+ cell counts and diversity exceeded those of aged donors. Across the age range, TCR beta diversity per million T cells fell in a roughly linear way.

CDR3 length equals 14 residues. Germline lookup yields CDR1 SGHAT and CDR2 FQNNGV. V gave up 4 bases and J gave up 0 bases, with 8 bases separating them. The rearrangement joins TRBV11-2 to TRBJ2-3; perhaps TRBD1 as D (6 bases). This TCR was sampled from a woman between 55 and 75 years old in good health. Sequencing used blood. The CDR3, as DNA: TGTGCCAGCAGCTCCGACAGGAGCACAGATACGCAGTATTTT. Residues: CASSSDRSTDTQYF.